The present T cell receptor (beta chain) was sequenced within a study of cytomegalovirus exposure and HLA in healthy donors. The sample holds a few counts of this clone. It was with 60 Vbeta and 13 Jbeta primers that the PCR ran. Clones were read by immunoSEQ multiplex PCR, and TCRdb kept only the in-frame ones, dropping some. Found here are 130,000 or so clones, 81% of them singletons; the top ten hold around 1.9%. The sequence came from a man between 35 and 55 years old in good health and CMV-seronegative. The sample was PBMCs.

CDR3 residues: CASSLGTNMNTEAFF. CDR3 DNA: TGTGCCAGCAGCTTAGGGACAAACATGAACACTGAAGCTTTCTTT. The chain employs TRBV7-6 and TRBJ1-1, with D perhaps TRBD1 (5 bases). Trimming shortened V by 1 base and J by 0 bases, and 9 bases separated the two germline ends. The germline gives CDR1 SGHVS, CDR2 FNYEAQ. The CDR3 is 15 amino acids.